Below are 27 T cell receptor beta chains sequenced from a single sample in a study of blood T cell repertoires in COVID-19. Produced via immunoSEQ multiplex PCR; TCRdb's table is partial and in-frame only. The profile shows 95,000 to 150,000 clones, around 80% of them singletons. Specimen: peripheral blood. These receptors came from a woman aged 80 or older with acute or convalescent COVID-19.

The genes are TRBV19 and TRBJ1-1; D perhaps matches TRBD1 (6 bases). CDR1 is LNHDA, CDR2 SQIVND, per germline (reference sequence). V was clipped by 6 bases and J by 3 bases, with 11 bases between them. CDR3 size: 13 residues. Here the CDR3 reads CASRVQGHTEAFF. The CDR3 DNA reads TGTGCCAGTAGGGTACAGGGACACACTGAAGCTTTCTTT.

This clone was picked up a small number of times. The same CDR3 arises from other DNA sequences in this sample as well. The rearrangement uses TRBV18 and TRBJ1-5; D gene uncertain. The length of the CDR3 is 13 residues. Between the trimmed V and J ends, which lost 3 bases and 4 bases, there was a span of 7 bases. Germline assignment: CDR1 KGHSH and CDR2 LQKENI. The CDR3, as DNA: TGTGCCAGCTCACCGTCCGGGAATCAGCCCCAGCATTTT. This sequence encodes CASSPSGNQPQHF.

This chain uses TRBV10-3 with TRBJ1-2; a possible D gene is TRBD1 (6 bases). V gave up 7 bases and J gave up 6 bases, with 18 bases separating them. The CDR3 is made up of 14 amino acids. The germline V gene has CDR1 ENHRY and CDR2 SYGVKD. The CDR3 DNA reads as TGTGCCATCAATAATCCAACAGGGCAAGATGGCTACACCTTC. It specifies CAINNPTGQDGYTF.

This clone was seen only once. CDR3 coding DNA: TGTGCCAGCAGCCGGACTAGCGCCCTGACCCAGTACTTC. Translated: CASSRTSALTQYF. The gene calls are TRBV7-2 and TRBJ2-5; 9 nucleotides match TRBD2. Germline V gene sequence: CDR1 SGHTA, CDR2 FQGNSA. The CDR3 is 13 residues long. Trimming took 5 bases from V and 7 from J; bases not matched to a gene: 5. Based on the CDR3 plus reference TRBV7-2 and TRBJ2-5, the full variable domain is GAGVSQSPSNKVTEKGKDVELRCDPISGHTALYWYRQSLGQGLEFLIYFQGNSAPDKSGLPSDRFSAERTGGSVSTLTIQRTQQEDSAVYLCASSRTSALTQYFGPGTRLLVL.

The V and J genes are TRBV9 and TRBJ2-1; 14 bases line up with TRBD2. V was pared by 4 bases and J by 6 bases, with 6 bases of the junction left unmatched. This CDR3 spans 16 amino acids. In germline, CDR1 is SGDLS, CDR2 YYNGEE. The CDR3 DNA reads TGTGCCAGCAGCCCTCGGACTAGCGGGGGGTCCAATGAGCAGTTCTTC. It specifies CASSPRTSGGSNEQFF. Based on the CDR3 plus reference TRBV9 and TRBJ2-1, the full variable domain is DSGVTQTPKHLITATGQRVTLRCSPRSGDLSVYWYQQSLDQGLQFLIQYYNGEERAKGNILERFSAQQFPDLHSELNLSSLELGDSALYFCASSPRTSGGSNEQFFGPGTRLTVL.

The chain employs TRBV7-3 and TRBJ1-2; maybe TRBD1 (5 bases). The length of the CDR3 is 18 residues. The germline CDR1 and CDR2 sequences are SGHTA and FQGTGA. The ends were cut back, 4 bases at V and 4 bases at J, with 25 bases in the middle. The CDR3 bases are TGTGCCAGCAGCTCCAGTCCGGTGGCGCGACCCCAGGGCTATGGCTACACCTTC. The encoded protein is CASSSSPVARPQGYGYTF.

This rearrangement joins TRBV5-1 to TRBJ2-7; D possibly corresponds to TRBD2 (6 bases). Germline-derived CDR1 and CDR2 are SGHRS and YFSETQ. CDR3 length equals 14 residues. V shed 5 bases and J shed 5 bases, with 17 bases lying between them. The DNA for the CDR3 is TGCGCCAGCAGTGGGCAGGGACTGGGCGACGAGCAGTACTTC. This translates into CASSGQGLGDEQYF.

The rearrangement joins TRBV14 to TRBJ2-2, with 7 bases fitting TRBD1. CDR3 size: 15 residues. Germline V lookup: CDR1 SGHDN, CDR2 FVKESK. J was trimmed by 7 bases and V by 4 bases; bases with no gene match: 9. The CDR3 DNA is TGTGCCAGCAGCCCTGGAAAGGGGGCTATCGGGGAGCTGTTTTTT. This codes for CASSPGKGAIGELFF.

The chain joins TRBV19 to TRBJ1-1; 10 bases match TRBD1. Looked up from germline, CDR1 is LNHDA and CDR2 is SQIVND (reference sequence). This CDR3 comprises 13 residues. The V segment lost 10 bases and the J segment 1 base; nucleotides outside the gene matches: 3. CDR3 DNA sequence: TGTGCCACCCGGGACAGGGGGAACACTGAAGCTTTCTTT. This gives the protein CATRDRGNTEAFF.

This chain connects TRBV6-6 to TRBJ2-7; TRBD2 agrees at 8 bases. Trimming at V came to 7 bases and at J to 2 bases, leaving 7 bases not matched to a gene. CDR3 length: 14 amino acids. Germline V gene lookup returns CDR1 MNHNY and CDR2 SVGAGI (reference sequence). This chain's CDR3 is CASTLSGGAYEQYF. In nucleotides, the CDR3 is TGTGCCAGCACCTTAAGCGGGGGAGCCTACGAGCAGTACTTC.

The chain joins TRBV18 to TRBJ1-3, with 9 nucleotides matching TRBD1. Trimming cost V 3 bases and J 0 bases; bases outside gene matches: 6. CDR3 length: 17 residues. Germline CDR1 reads KGHSH; CDR2 reads LQKENI. For the CDR3, the DNA is TGTGCCAGCTCACCCACAGGGACAGGGCCCTCTGGAAACACCATATATTTT. This sequence encodes CASSPTGTGPSGNTIYF.

The chain recombines TRBV28 with TRBJ1-2, with 7 bases identical to TRBD1. The V gene's germline CDR1 is MDHEN and CDR2 SYDVKM. The CDR3 sequence is 14 residues long. V shed 6 bases, J shed 2 bases, and the junction held 6 bases outside the gene matches. The DNA of the CDR3 is TGTGCCAGCAGACAGACAGGGATCAACTATGGCTACACCTTC. Protein product: CASRQTGINYGYTF.

The J gene is TRBJ2-2, the V gene TRBV18; D unresolved. Germline loops: CDR1 KGHSH, CDR2 LQKENI. The CDR3 length is 17 residues. The V gene lost 6 bases and the J gene lost 4 bases, with 21 bases spanning the gap. CDR3 residues: CASSQTDQRFPTGELFF. The CDR3 DNA is TGTGCCAGCTCCCAAACCGATCAGAGGTTCCCCACCGGGGAGCTGTTTTTT.

The V call is TRBV18, the J call TRBJ2-6; TRBD1 is a possible D gene (5 bases). The CDR3 length is 13 residues. V shed 10 bases and J shed 0 bases, with 7 bases lying between them. Germline values: CDR1 KGHSH, CDR2 LQKENI. In nucleotides, the CDR3 is TGTGCCACAGGGAACTCTGGGGCCAACGTCCTGACTTTC. Translated, it gives CATGNSGANVLTF.

The V and J genes are TRBV30 and TRBJ2-2, with 11 bases identical to TRBD1. Germline-derived CDR1 and CDR2 are GTSNPN and SVGIG (reference sequence). V dropped 2 bases and J dropped 4; count of bases not matched to a gene: 3. The CDR3 is 15 residues long. The CDR3 spells CAWSRTGGPTGELFF. The DNA of the CDR3 is TGTGCCTGGAGTCGGACAGGGGGCCCCACCGGGGAGCTGTTTTTT.

V is TRBV5-1 and J is TRBJ1-1; D remains unclear. The CDR3 is 15 amino acids. With 0 bases removed from V and 3 bases from J, the gap between germline ends came to 12 bases. Germline loops: CDR1 SGHRS, CDR2 YFSETQ. The CDR3 loop is CASSLGIGLDTEAFF. In DNA, the CDR3 is TGCGCCAGCAGCTTGGGGATCGGGTTAGACACTGAAGCTTTCTTT. Together with reference TRBV5-1 and TRBJ1-1, the CDR3 gives the full variable domain: KAGVTQTPRYLIKTRGQQVTLSCSPISGHRSVSWYQQTPGQGLQFLFEYFSETQRNKGNFPGRFSGRQFSNSRSEMNVSTLELGDSALYLCASSLGIGLDTEAFFGQGTRLTVV.

The chain carries TRBV3-1 (or the pseudogene TRBV3-2) and TRBJ1-1; 8 bases are shared with TRBD1. Trimming took 2 bases from V and 1 from J; bases not matched to a gene: 3. Per the germline V gene, CDR1 is LGHDT and CDR2 is YNNKEL (reference sequence). This CDR3 has 15 amino acids. CDR3 coding DNA: TGTGCCAGCAGCCAATGGGACAGGAAGAACACTGAAGCTTTCTTT. Translating gives CASSQWDRKNTEAFF.

This clone is a singleton in its sample. The chain employs TRBV11-2 and TRBJ2-3, with TRBD2 matching 11 bases. The CDR3 contains 16 residues. The V gene's germline CDR1 is SGHAT and CDR2 FQNNGV. Unmatched junction bases numbered 8, after V lost 7 bases and J lost 2 bases. CDR3: CASTSLLAGVTDTQYF. For the CDR3, the DNA is TGTGCCAGCACCTCCTTACTAGCGGGAGTCACAGATACGCAGTATTTT.

This clone was detected only once. The CDR3 DNA is TGTGCCAGCAGTTCCTATTCTATCACAGGGGGTACTGAAGCTTTCTTT. Encoded protein: CASSSYSITGGTEAFF. The V call is TRBV28, the J call TRBJ1-1, with 8 positions matching TRBD1. V shed 4 bases and J 5 bases; nucleotides not matched to a gene: 12. CDR3 length: 16 residues. CDR1 and CDR2 from the germline V gene are MDHEN and SYDVKM.

CDR3: CASSQQGTEDTQYF. DNA of the CDR3: TGTGCCAGTAGCCAACAGGGGACGGAAGATACGCAGTATTTT. This chain connects TRBV19 to TRBJ2-3; TRBD1 agrees at 7 bases. Trimming removed 6 bases from V and 5 bases from J; junction bases left unmatched: 8. From germline, CDR1 is LNHDA and CDR2 SQIVND (reference sequence). This CDR3 region has 14 residues.

The rearrangement uses TRBV6-6 and TRBJ1-4; D remains ambiguous. Deletions cut 6 bases from V and 0 bases from J, with 8 bases between. In germline, CDR1 is MNHNY, CDR2 SVGAGI (reference sequence). This CDR3 contains 14 residues. CDR3 loop: CASSSTTTNEKLFF. DNA for the CDR3: TGTGCCAGCAGCTCGACAACAACTAATGAAAAACTGTTTTTT.

The gene calls are TRBV6-6 and TRBJ2-1, with 7 positions matching TRBD1. V lost 5 bases to trimming and J lost 0 bases; unmatched junction nucleotides: 7. Germline V gene data show CDR1 as MNHNY and CDR2 as SVGAGI (reference sequence). The CDR3 totals 16 residues. The CDR3 loop reads CASSRFRDSSYNEQFF. Here the CDR3 DNA reads TGTGCCAGCAGTCGATTCCGGGACAGCTCCTACAATGAGCAGTTCTTC.

This clone was observed a handful of times. J is TRBJ2-7 and V is TRBV10-3; 7 bases map to TRBD1. Germline CDR1 ENHRY, CDR2 SYGVKD. The CDR3 totals 14 residues. The V gene end was trimmed by 2 bases and the J gene end by 5 bases; junction bases not matched to a gene: 6. The DNA for the CDR3 is TGTGCCATCAGTGAGGCACAGGGGAGCAACGAGCAGTACTTC. Protein sequence: CAISEAQGSNEQYF.

The chain links TRBV5-1 to TRBJ1-1; 9 bases map to TRBD1. The trim removed 4 bases at V and 8 bases at J, leaving 12 bases unmatched. The CDR3 covers 15 residues. The V gene's germline CDR1 is SGHRS and CDR2 YFSETQ. The CDR3 DNA sequence: TGCGCCAGCAGCCCGGAAGGGGACAGGGCCAGGGAAGCTTTCTTT. It is translated as CASSPEGDRAREAFF. Complete variable domain (other parts from reference TRBV5-1 and TRBJ1-1): KAGVTQTPRYLIKTRGQQVTLSCSPISGHRSVSWYQQTPGQGLQFLFEYFSETQRNKGNFPGRFSGRQFSNSRSEMNVSTLELGDSALYLCASSPEGDRAREAFFGQGTRLTVV.

V is TRBV19 and J is TRBJ2-1; 10 bases align to TRBD2. CDR3 size: 15 residues. Germline V gives CDR1 LNHDA, CDR2 SQIVND (reference sequence). The V and J ends lost 8 bases and 3 bases, in that order; junction bases with no gene match: 7. CDR3 coding DNA: TGTGCCAGTCTTAAGCGGGAGGGAATCTACAATGAGCAGTTCTTC. Residues: CASLKREGIYNEQFF.

The CDR3 loop is CASSSTGGEQYF. The CDR3 nucleotides read TGTGCCAGCAGTTCCACTGGTGGCGAGCAGTACTTC. The chain recombines TRBV27 with TRBJ2-7; D is unclear. The V gene's germline CDR1 is MNHEY and CDR2 SMNVEV (reference sequence). The CDR3 totals 12 residues. Trimming shortened V by 4 bases and J by 6 bases, and 10 bases separated the two germline ends.

This chain connects TRBV9 to TRBJ1-2; no clear D gene. Per germline, CDR1 SGDLS and CDR2 YYNGEE. V gave up 4 bases and J gave up 4 bases, with 17 bases separating them. CDR3 length equals 15 residues. CDR3 amino acids: CASSQTGEIGYGYTF. CDR3 nucleotides: TGTGCCAGCAGCCAAACCGGGGAAATCGGCTATGGCTACACCTTC. Filled out from reference TRBV9 and TRBJ1-2, the complete variable domain reads DSGVTQTPKHLITATGQRVTLRCSPRSGDLSVYWYQQSLDQGLQFLIQYYNGEERAKGNILERFSAQQFPDLHSELNLSSLELGDSALYFCASSQTGEIGYGYTFGSGTRLTVV.